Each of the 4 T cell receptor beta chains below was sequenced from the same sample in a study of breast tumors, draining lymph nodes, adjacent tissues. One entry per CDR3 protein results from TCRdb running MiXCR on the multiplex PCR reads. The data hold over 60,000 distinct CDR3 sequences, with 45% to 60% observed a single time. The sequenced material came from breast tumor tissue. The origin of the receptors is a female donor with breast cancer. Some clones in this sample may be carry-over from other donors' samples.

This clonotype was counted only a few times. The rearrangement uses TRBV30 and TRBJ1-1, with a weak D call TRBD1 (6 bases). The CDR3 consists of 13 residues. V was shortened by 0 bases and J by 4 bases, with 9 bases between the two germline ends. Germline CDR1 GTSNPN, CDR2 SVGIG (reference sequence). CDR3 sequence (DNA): TGTGCCTGGAGTGTACAGGGTACCACTGAAGCTTTCTTT. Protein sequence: CAWSVQGTTEAFF.

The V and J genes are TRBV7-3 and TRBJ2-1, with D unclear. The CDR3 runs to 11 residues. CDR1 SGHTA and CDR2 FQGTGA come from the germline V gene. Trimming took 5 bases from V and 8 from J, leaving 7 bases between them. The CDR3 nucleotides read TGTGCCAGCAGCCTTGGGCATGAGCAGTTCTTC. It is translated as CASSLGHEQFF.

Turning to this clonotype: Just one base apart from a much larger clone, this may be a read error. The CDR3 region has the DNA TGTGCCAGCAGTCCTGGACAGTTCGCCAGGCAGTACTTC. Protein product: CASSPGQFARQYF. The chain carries TRBV27 and TRBJ2-7, with a tentative D call TRBD1 (6 bases). Germline V lookup: CDR1 MNHEY, CDR2 SMNVEV (reference sequence). V lost 5 bases, J lost 9 bases, and 17 bases lay in between. This CDR3 has 13 residues.

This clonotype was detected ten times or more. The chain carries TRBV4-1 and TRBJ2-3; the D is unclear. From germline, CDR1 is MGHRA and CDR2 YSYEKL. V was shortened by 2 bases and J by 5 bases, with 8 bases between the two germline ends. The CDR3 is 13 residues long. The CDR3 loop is CASSQPDGDTQYF. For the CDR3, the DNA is TGCGCCAGCAGCCAACCCGACGGAGATACGCAGTATTTT.